The source of this T cell receptor beta chain is a study of regulatory T cells in long-lasting Graves disease. Study outcomes and limitations: Persistent cases favored TRBV28, TRBJ1-2 and TRBJ2-5. The persistent group shared about 2,600 public clonotypes, more than the 966 shared by new patients.

Through Arm-PCR of CDR3 regions and iRepertoire HTBI primers, TCR beta libraries were built. Each CDR3 protein gets one entry after TCRdb re-called the multiplex PCR reads with MiXCR. The sample contains 250,000 to 300,000 distinct CDR3 sequences, 22% of which appear only once. Of note for this clonotype: Its matching antigen is unknown.

As for time point: persistent/refractory GD, antithyroid drugs over 5 years with positive TRAb. From PBMCs, RNA was extracted and then used to make the TCR library. Peripheral blood, about 9 milliliters per patient, was collected in EDTA tubes. The CDR3 extends over 13 amino acids. The germline V gene encodes CDR1 KGHSH and CDR2 LQKENI. The V and J ends lost 0 bases and 3 bases respectively, with 6 bases between them. This chain links TRBV18 with TRBJ2-7; D uncertain. The source of this sequence is a female donor with Graves disease. Sample: peripheral blood mononuclear cells (PBMCs), taken when the disease was refractory, from a patient treated with antithyroid drugs. The CDR3 sequence: CASSPPGDYEQYF. The CDR3 DNA is TGTGCCAGCTCACCACCTGGGGACTACGAGCAGTACTTC.